This is a list of T cell receptor beta chains from one sample in a study of shared clonotypes between healthy human individuals. The data were produced by immunoSEQ multiplex PCR, yet TCRdb's version contains in-frame clones alone and is incomplete. Of roughly 1 million clones listed, more than 60% were seen once; the top ten hold around 1.4%. Sequenced material: memory CD4+ T cells sorted from blood. Source of these receptors: a man aged 18 to 35 in good health. Both conserved end residues are part of each CDR3. The order of the fields is J gene, D gene, V gene, clone size, CDR3 DNA, CDR3 protein. D genes are given only for firm matches. Part of the rows lack a size; the others show once, few, many or a class for expanded clones.

TRBJ2-1 | . | TRBV12-5 | . | TGTGCTAGTGGTCTCCGACAGACCTACAATGAGCAGTTCTTC | CASGLRQTYNEQFF
TRBJ2-3 | TRBD2 | TRBV15 | . | TGTGCCACCAAGTCGGGACTAGTGCTGTCAGATACGCAGTATTTT | CATKSGLVLSDTQYF
TRBJ2-3 | . | TRBV6-4 | few | TGTGCCAGCAGTGACAGGGGGACGACGCAGTATTTT | CASSDRGTTQYF
TRBJ2-2 | . | TRBV6-1 | . | TGTGCCAGCACCATAGAGCAGAACACCGGGGAGCTGTTTTTT | CASTIEQNTGELFF
TRBJ2-1 | . | TRBV2 | . | TGTGCCAGCAGCCCGTTCAATGAGCAGTTCTTC | CASSPFNEQFF
TRBJ1-5 | . | TRBV28 | . | TGTGCCAGCAGAGGGCAGGTACTCAATAGCAATCAGCCCCAGCATTTT | CASRGQVLNSNQPQHF
TRBJ1-1 | . | TRBV19 | . | TGTGCCAGTAGTACCACCCACAGGGTTCACACTGAAGCTTTCTTT | CASSTTHRVHTEAFF
TRBJ1-6 | . | TRBV2 | many | TGTGCCAGCATAGGGACGGTCTATAATTCACCCCTCCACTTT | CASIGTVYNSPLHF
TRBJ2-7 | . | TRBV15 | . | TGTGCCACCAGCATTGGGGGAGGCTCCTACGAGCAGTACTTC | CATSIGGGSYEQYF
TRBJ2-5 | . | TRBV7-2 | . | TGTGCCAGCAGCCGAGGGGTCCAAGAGACCCAGTACTTC | CASSRGVQETQYF
TRBJ1-5 | TRBD1 | TRBV6-6 | . | TGTGCCAGCAGTGGCCAGGGGGCCTATCAGCCCCAGCATTTT | CASSGQGAYQPQHF
TRBJ1-5 | TRBD1 | TRBV19 | . | TGTGCCAGTAGTAAACAGGGGAATCAGCCCCAGCATTTT | CASSKQGNQPQHF
TRBJ2-5 | TRBD1 | TRBV6-6 | once | TGTGCCAGCAGTTACCCGACAGGGGGAGAGACCCAGTACTTC | CASSYPTGGETQYF
TRBJ1-3 | . | TRBV2 | . | TGTGCCAGCAGCAACCATGGAGCTGGAAACACCATATATTTT | CASSNHGAGNTIYF
TRBJ2-3 | . | TRBV7-2 | few | TGTGCCAGCAGCTTAGTGGCAGGGGGCACAGATACGCAGTATTTT | CASSLVAGGTDTQYF
TRBJ2-2 | . | TRBV6-1 | once | TGTGCCAGTCGGACGAGCCTCACCGGGGAGCTGTTTTTT | CASRTSLTGELFF
TRBJ2-5 | . | TRBV10-1 | . | TGCGCCAGCAGCCCCTTCGTGGGACCCCTGGAGACCCAGTACTTC | CASSPFVGPLETQYF
TRBJ2-1 | . | TRBV5-4 | . | TGTGCCAGCAGCCCACGAGGGGGGTCCTACAATGAGCAGTTCTTC | CASSPRGGSYNEQFF
TRBJ1-1 | . | TRBV5-5 | . | TGTGCCAGCGCCCAAATTGGGGACACTGAAGCTTTCTTT | CASAQIGDTEAFF
TRBJ2-5 | . | TRBV20-1 | . | TGCAGTGCTCCCCCATCCGAGACCCAGTACTTC | CSAPPSETQYF
TRBJ2-1 | TRBD2 | TRBV7-2 | . | TGTGCCAGCAGCCCCGGCGGGAGAAGGGACAATGAGCAGTTCTTC | CASSPGGRRDNEQFF
TRBJ1-5 | . | TRBV2 | . | TGTGCCAGCAGAAGAGGTAATAGCAATCAGCCCCAGCATTTT | CASRRGNSNQPQHF
TRBJ2-1 | . | TRBV7-2 | . | TGTGCCAGCAGCCTTCACTGGAGCTCCTACAATGAGCAGTTCTTC | CASSLHWSSYNEQFF
TRBJ2-1 | TRBD2 | TRBV11-2 | . | TGTGCCAGCAGCCAAGGACTAGCGGGAATGATTGTCTTGTGTGAGCAGTTCTTC | CASSQGLAGMIVLCEQFF
TRBJ1-1 | . | TRBV2 | . | TGTGCCAGCAACTTGGTGGAAAACACTGAAGCTTTCTTT | CASNLVENTEAFF
TRBJ2-1 | . | TRBV10-3 | . | TGTGCCATCAGTGATGGCCTGACCGGTAACAATGAGCAGTTCTTC | CAISDGLTGNNEQFF
TRBJ2-2 | . | TRBV7-9 | . | TGTGCCAGCAGCTTAGTGGGCGGGGAGCTGTTTTTT | CASSLVGGELFF
TRBJ2-2 | TRBD2 | TRBV9 | . | TGTGCCAGCAGCGCGTCGACTAGCGGGAGCGGTACCGGGGAGCTGTTTTTT | CASSASTSGSGTGELFF
TRBJ1-1 | . | TRBV10-3 | . | TGTGCCATCAGGGCGGGGGCAGCCGCAGAAAACACTGAAGCTTTCTTT | CAIRAGAAAENTEAFF
TRBJ2-1 | TRBD2 | TRBV7-8 | . | TGTGCCAGCAGCGGACTAGCGGGGCCAAACTCCTACAATGAGCAGTTCTTC | CASSGLAGPNSYNEQFF
TRBJ1-4 | . | TRBV15 | . | TGTGCCACCAGCAGTTACGATAATGAAAAACTGTTTTTT | CATSSYDNEKLFF
TRBJ2-3 | . | TRBV25-1 | . | TGTGCCAGCAGTGAACGGCGGGCAAGGTATTTT | CASSERRARYF
TRBJ2-3 | TRBD1 | TRBV7-9 | . | TGTGCCAGCAGCTCGACAACAGGGGCAGATACGCAGTATTTT | CASSSTTGADTQYF
TRBJ2-1 | . | TRBV7-3 | . | TGTGCCAGCAGCATCCAGGGGGGTTACTCCTACAATGAGCAGTTCTTC | CASSIQGGYSYNEQFF
TRBJ2-1 | TRBD2 | TRBV2 | . | TGTGCCAGCAGTGTCGTTAGCGGGTACAATGAGCAGTTCTTC | CASSVVSGYNEQFF
TRBJ1-6 | . | TRBV28 | . | TGTGCCAGCAGCTCGGGGGGCTCCTATAATTCACCCCTCCACTTT | CASSSGGSYNSPLHF
TRBJ2-3 | TRBD2 | TRBV4-1 | . | TGCGCCAGCAGCCAAGAGCTAGCGGGGGGGCCTAATACGCAGTATTTT | CASSQELAGGPNTQYF
TRBJ2-3 | TRBD1 | TRBV6-1 | . | TGTGCCAGCAGTTCAAAGGACAGGGCCCAGGGGGGGCAGTATTTT | CASSSKDRAQGGQYF
TRBJ2-3 | . | TRBV18 | . | TGTGCCAGCTCACCGGTAAGACAGGCGGGAGATACGCAGTATTTT | CASSPVRQAGDTQYF
TRBJ2-7 | TRBD2 | TRBV4-2 | . | TGTGCCAGCAGCCAAGATAGCGGGGGTCCCTACGAGCAGTACTTC | CASSQDSGGPYEQYF
TRBJ2-1 | TRBD1 | TRBV5-8 | . | TGTGCCAGCAGCTCGGACAGGGGAGTCAACAATGAGCAGTTCTTC | CASSSDRGVNNEQFF
TRBJ2-7 | . | TRBV6-1 | once | TGTGCCAGCAGGGAAGTGGGGAGTAGTCCCTACGAGCAGTACTTC | CASREVGSSPYEQYF
TRBJ2-5 | . | TRBV2 | . | TGTGCCAGCAGTGTAGGGACCACGCAAGAGACCCAGTACTTC | CASSVGTTQETQYF
TRBJ1-1 | TRBD1 | TRBV10-3 | few | TGTGCCATCAGTTCAGGGGGAAACACTGAAGCTTTCTTT | CAISSGGNTEAFF
TRBJ2-7 | . | TRBV6-1 | . | TGTGCCAGCAGTGAGACAGGTCGGACCTACGAGCAGTACTTC | CASSETGRTYEQYF
TRBJ2-3 | . | TRBV11-2 | . | TGTGCCAGCAGCTTAGACAGGGAGTCAGATACGCAGTATTTT | CASSLDRESDTQYF
TRBJ2-1 | TRBD2 | TRBV11-2 | . | TGTGCCAGCAGCTCGACTAGCGGGGTCAATGAGCAGTTCTTC | CASSSTSGVNEQFF
TRBJ2-2 | . | TRBV11-2 | . | TGTGCCAGCAGCTTCGCAACAGGAACCGGGGAGCTGTTTTTT | CASSFATGTGELFF
TRBJ2-7 | . | TRBV10-1 | many | TGCGCCAGCAGTGAAATTAGGGCAGGCGTTGGCGAGCAGTACTTC | CASSEIRAGVGEQYF
TRBJ1-2 | TRBD1 | TRBV5-5 | . | TGTGCCAGCAGCTTGGGCCCGGGACAGCTTAACTATGGCTACACCTTC | CASSLGPGQLNYGYTF
TRBJ1-1 | TRBD1 | TRBV6-1 | . | TGTGCCAGCAGGCCGGGACAGGGGAGAAACACTGAAGCTTTCTTT | CASRPGQGRNTEAFF
TRBJ2-3 | . | TRBV5-1 | . | TGCGCCAGCAGCTTGGGGTTCGGGGACTTCCCGCAGTATTTT | CASSLGFGDFPQYF